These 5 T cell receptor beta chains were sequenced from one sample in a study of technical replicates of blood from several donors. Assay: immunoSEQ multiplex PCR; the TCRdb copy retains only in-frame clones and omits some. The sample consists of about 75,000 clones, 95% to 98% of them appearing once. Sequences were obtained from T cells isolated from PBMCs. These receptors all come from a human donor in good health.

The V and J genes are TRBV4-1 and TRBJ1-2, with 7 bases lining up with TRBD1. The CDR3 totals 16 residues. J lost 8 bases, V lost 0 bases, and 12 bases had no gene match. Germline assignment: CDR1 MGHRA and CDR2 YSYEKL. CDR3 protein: CASSQEGQLDILGYTF. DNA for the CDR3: TGCGCCAGCAGCCAAGAGGGACAGTTGGATATTTTAGGCTACACCTTC.

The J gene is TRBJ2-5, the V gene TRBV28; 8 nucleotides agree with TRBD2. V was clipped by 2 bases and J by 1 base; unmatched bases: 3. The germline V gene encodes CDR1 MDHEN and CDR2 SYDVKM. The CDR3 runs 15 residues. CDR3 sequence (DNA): TGTGCCAGCAGTTTAACCACTAGCGGCCAAGAGACCCAGTACTTC. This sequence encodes CASSLTTSGQETQYF.

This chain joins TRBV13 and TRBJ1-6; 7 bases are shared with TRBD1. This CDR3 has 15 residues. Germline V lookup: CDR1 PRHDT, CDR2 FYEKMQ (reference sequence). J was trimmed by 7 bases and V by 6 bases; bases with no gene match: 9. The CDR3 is CASRPRQGPNSPLHF. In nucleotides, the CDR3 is TGTGCCAGCAGGCCTAGACAGGGACCAAATTCACCCCTCCACTTT. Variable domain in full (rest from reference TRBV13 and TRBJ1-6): AAGVIQSPRHLIKEKRETATLKCYPIPRHDTVYWYQQGPGQDPQFLISFYEKMQSDKGSIPDRFSAQQFSDYHSELNMSSLELGDSALYFCASRPRQGPNSPLHFGNGTRLTVT.

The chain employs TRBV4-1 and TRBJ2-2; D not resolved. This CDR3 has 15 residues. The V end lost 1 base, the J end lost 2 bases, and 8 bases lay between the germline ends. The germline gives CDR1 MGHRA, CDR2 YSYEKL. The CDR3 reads CASSQVARNTGELFF. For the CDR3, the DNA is TGCGCCAGCAGCCAAGTGGCAAGAAACACCGGGGAGCTGTTTTTT.

The CDR3 coding sequence is TGTGCCAGCAGTTTAACCACTGGGAGAGGGAGCACAGATACGCAGTATTTT. This gives the protein CASSLTTGRGSTDTQYF. The chain has TRBV28 and TRBJ2-3, with D maybe TRBD2 (5 bases). The length of the CDR3 is 17 residues. The germline gives CDR1 MDHEN, CDR2 SYDVKM. Trimming stripped 2 bases from V and 0 bases from J, with 15 bases between.